This T cell receptor beta chain derives from a study of cytomegalovirus exposure and HLA in healthy donors. Losses at the gene ends were 5 bases for V and 8 bases for J; bases not matched to a gene: 6. Germline assignment: CDR1 WNHNN and CDR2 SYGVQD (reference sequence). The CDR3 consists of 13 residues. The PCR ran on 60 Vbeta and 13 Jbeta primers. Profiled with immunoSEQ multiplex PCR; TCRdb holds only in-frame clones, not every one. The sample shows some 150,000 clones, approximately 61% of them seen only once. The chain links TRBV10-1 to TRBJ1-2; 9 positions agree with TRBD1. The TCR sequence derives from a woman aged 40-49 years in good health and CMV-seronegative. Specimen: PBMCs. The CDR3 DNA reads as TGCGCCAGCAGTCCACGACAGGGGGGGGGCTACACCTTC. This gives the protein CASSPRQGGGYTF.